Below are 14 T cell receptor beta chains sequenced from a single sample in a study of blood T cell repertoires in COVID-19. Profiled with immunoSEQ multiplex PCR; TCRdb holds only in-frame clones, not every one. The sample yields about 190,000 clones, almost 90% seen once. The sequencing input was peripheral blood. The receptors shown here come from a man aged 18 to 30 with active or convalescent COVID-19.

The chain joins TRBV6-5 to TRBJ1-1; no firm D call. Germline loops: CDR1 MNHEY, CDR2 SVGAGI. Trimming took off 6 bases at V and 0 bases at J, with 11 bases between the two ends. This CDR3 comprises 14 residues. The chain's CDR3 is CASRQAFLNTEAFF. The CDR3 DNA is TGTGCCAGCAGGCAGGCGTTCTTGAACACTGAAGCTTTCTTT.

CDR3 amino acids: CASSRPGGPPYEQYF. The CDR3 nucleotides read TGTGCCAGCTCACGACCAGGGGGTCCCCCCTACGAGCAGTACTTC. The gene calls are TRBV18 and TRBJ2-7, with 7 bases lining up with TRBD1. CDR3 length: 15 amino acids. J lost 2 bases, V lost 4 bases, and 8 bases had no gene match. The V gene's germline CDR1 is KGHSH and CDR2 LQKENI.

CDR3 in DNA: TGTGCCAGCAGCTTAGGGACAGGGGGAGAGACCCAGTACTTC. Its translation: CASSLGTGGETQYF. The chain links TRBV7-9 to TRBJ2-5, with 10 bases that match TRBD1. V gave up 1 base and J gave up 4 bases; unmatched junction bases: 0. This CDR3 is 14 amino acids long. Germline V gene data show CDR1 as SEHNR and CDR2 as FQNEAQ (reference sequence).

V usage is TRBV29-1 and J usage is TRBJ2-1, with unresolved D. The germline V gene encodes CDR1 SQVTM and CDR2 ANQGSEA. Trimming took 4 bases from V and 9 from J, leaving 16 bases between them. This CDR3 is 13 amino acids long. The CDR3 reads CSVGRDGSFEQFF. DNA for the CDR3: TGCAGCGTTGGGCGAGACGGGTCGTTTGAGCAGTTCTTC.

The genes are TRBV4-2 and TRBJ1-4; TRBD1 might be the D (6 bases). The germline gives CDR1 LGHNA, CDR2 YNFKEQ. The CDR3 sequence is 15 residues long. Trimming stripped 5 bases from V and 6 bases from J, with 16 bases between. The DNA for the CDR3 is TGTGCCAGCAGCGGAGACAGTAAGGGGGATGAAAAACTGTTTTTT. The encoded protein is CASSGDSKGDEKLFF.

This clone was seen a single time. The V and J genes are TRBV7-9 and TRBJ2-1; possible D gene TRBD2, 7 bases. The CDR3 covers 15 residues. From germline, CDR1 is SEHNR and CDR2 FQNEAQ (reference sequence). Between the trimmed V and J ends, which lost 4 bases and 1 base, there was a span of 11 bases. The CDR3 here is CASSSGGASYNEQFF. CDR3 nucleotide sequence: TGTGCCAGCAGCTCTGGGGGGGCTTCCTACAATGAGCAGTTCTTC. The whole variable domain, filled in from reference TRBV7-9 and TRBJ2-1, reads DTGVSQNPRHKITKRGQNVTFRCDPISEHNRLYWYRQTLGQGPEFLTYFQNEAQLEKSRLLSDRFSAERPKGSFSTLEIQRTEQGDSAMYLCASSSGGASYNEQFFGPGTRLTVL.

The rearrangement joins TRBV2 to TRBJ2-2, with D possibly matching TRBD1 (6 bases). Trimming took 6 bases from V and 6 from J, leaving 11 bases between them. Germline V lookup: CDR1 SNHLY, CDR2 FYNNEI. The CDR3 contains 13 residues. The CDR3 protein is CASSGQSAGELFF. CDR3 coding DNA: TGTGCCAGCAGCGGACAGTCCGCCGGGGAGCTGTTTTTT.

This chain joins TRBV10-3 and TRBJ2-7, with 8 bases lining up with TRBD1. V lost 5 bases and J lost 5; bases outside the gene matches: 8. CDR3 length equals 14 residues. CDR1 is ENHRY, CDR2 SYGVKD, per germline. The CDR3 loop reads CAISLSGGEDEQYF. Here the CDR3 DNA reads TGTGCCATCAGTCTGTCAGGGGGCGAGGACGAGCAGTACTTC.

The gene calls are TRBV18 and TRBJ2-7; 11 bases align to TRBD2. Germline-derived CDR1 and CDR2 are KGHSH and LQKENI. This CDR3 is built from 16 residues. V gave up 3 bases and J gave up 1 base; unmatched junction bases: 5. CDR3 protein: CASSPPTSGGSYEQYF. Here the CDR3 DNA reads TGTGCCAGCTCACCGCCTACTAGCGGGGGTTCCTACGAGCAGTACTTC.

The chain links TRBV6-5 to TRBJ1-1; unclear D gene. V gave up 8 bases and J gave up 1 base, with 5 bases separating them. Germline CDR1 MNHEY, CDR2 SVGAGI. This CDR3 has 11 residues. CDR3 DNA sequence: TGTGCCAGCCTACGGAACACTGAAGCTTTCTTT. It encodes CASLRNTEAFF.

The V call is TRBV11-2, the J call TRBJ2-1; 13 bases agree with TRBD2. Germline CDR1 and CDR2: SGHAT and FQNNGV. There are 16 residues in the CDR3. J was trimmed by 3 bases and V by 5 bases; bases with no gene match: 4. DNA of the CDR3: TGTGCCAGCAGCGCGGGACTAGCGGGACACTACAATGAGCAGTTCTTC. It translates to CASSAGLAGHYNEQFF.

The V gene is TRBV1, the J gene TRBJ2-1; no check of the table's D call, TRBD2, against the DNA was made. TRBV1 is a known pseudogene. The CDR3 contains 13 residues. The CDR3 region is CTGNERNYNEQFF. The DNA of the CDR3 is TGCACCGGGAACGAGCGGAACTACAATGAGCAGTTCTTC.

The chain joins TRBV9 to TRBJ2-5, with 8 nucleotides matching TRBD1. The CDR3 consists of 13 residues. Per the germline V gene, CDR1 is SGDLS and CDR2 is YYNGEE. V lost 4 bases, J lost 5 bases, and 4 bases stayed unmatched. Here the CDR3 DNA reads TGTGCCAGCAGCCCGGACAGGGTGGAGACCCAGTACTTC. Translation: CASSPDRVETQYF. Together with reference TRBV9 and TRBJ2-5, the CDR3 gives the full variable domain: DSGVTQTPKHLITATGQRVTLRCSPRSGDLSVYWYQQSLDQGLQFLIQYYNGEERAKGNILERFSAQQFPDLHSELNLSSLELGDSALYFCASSPDRVETQYFGPGTRLLVL.

V gene TRBV7-3 combines with J gene TRBJ2-3; 7 bases line up with TRBD2. The V gene end was trimmed by 2 bases and the J gene end by 1 base; junction bases not matched to a gene: 3. Looked up from germline, CDR1 is SGHTA and CDR2 is FQGTGA. The CDR3 has 15 amino acids. CDR3 sequence reads: CASSLGSGGTDTQYF. CDR3 sequence (DNA): TGTGCCAGCAGCTTAGGGAGCGGGGGCACAGATACGCAGTATTTT.